Below, 3 T cell receptor beta chains from the same sample are listed, as sequenced in a study of blood T cells in healthy people across ages. Alongside a J-beta primer mix, a sample-barcoded 5' primer served in a second PCR lasting roughly 6 to 12 cycles. TCRdb reprocessed the 5' RACE reads via MiXCR and lists one record per CDR3 protein. This table holds 1.5 million to 2 million distinct CDR3 sequences, roughly 30% found once. The source material was blood. Receptor source: a woman aged 30 to 39 in good health.

The rearrangement uses TRBV5-1 and TRBJ2-5; TRBD1 aligns across 10 bases. The CDR3 loop spans 15 amino acids. CDR1 SGHRS and CDR2 YFSETQ come from the germline V gene. V lost 4 bases to trimming and J lost 5 bases; unmatched junction nucleotides: 8. The CDR3 loop reads CASSPQQGQGETQYF. CDR3 DNA sequence: TGCGCCAGCAGCCCTCAACAGGGACAGGGGGAGACCCAGTACTTC.

Of note for this clonotype: Germline is not matched at one junction end, which may reflect a read error. The chain employs TRBV15 and TRBJ2-5; 7 bases match TRBD1. In germline, CDR1 is LNHNV, CDR2 YYDKDF (reference sequence). The CDR3 runs to 15 residues. CDR3 nucleotide sequence: TGTGCCACCAGCAGAGGACCCCAGGGGGAAGAGATCCAGTACTTC. Translation gives CATSRGPQGEEIQYF.

The chain employs TRBV6-1 and TRBJ1-1, with D perhaps TRBD1 (5 bases). This CDR3 spans 17 amino acids. Germline CDR1 MNHNS, CDR2 SASEGT. Trimming took off 3 bases at V and 3 bases at J, with 20 bases between the two ends. CDR3 sequence (DNA): TGTGCCAGCAGTGATGTGCGGGGAAGCCGAGGGGACACTGAAGCTTTCTTT. This sequence encodes CASSDVRGSRGDTEAFF.